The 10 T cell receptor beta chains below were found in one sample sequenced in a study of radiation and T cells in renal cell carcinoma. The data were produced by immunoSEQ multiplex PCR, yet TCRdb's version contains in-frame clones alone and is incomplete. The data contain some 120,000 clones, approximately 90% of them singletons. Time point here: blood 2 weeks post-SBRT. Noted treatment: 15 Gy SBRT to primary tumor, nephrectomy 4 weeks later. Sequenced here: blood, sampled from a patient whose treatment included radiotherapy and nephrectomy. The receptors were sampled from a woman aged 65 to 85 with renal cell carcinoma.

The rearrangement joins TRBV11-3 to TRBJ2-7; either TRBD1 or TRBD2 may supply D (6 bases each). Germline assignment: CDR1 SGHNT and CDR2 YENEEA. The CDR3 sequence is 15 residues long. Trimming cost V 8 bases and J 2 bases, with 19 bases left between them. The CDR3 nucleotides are TGTGCCAGCTCCCGCGGAGGGGGAACCACCTACGAGCAGTACTTC. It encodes CASSRGGGTTYEQYF. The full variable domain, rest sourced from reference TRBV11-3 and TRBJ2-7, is EAGVVQSPRYKIIEKKQPVAFWCNPISGHNTLYWYLQNLGQGPELLIRYENEEAVDDSQLPKDRFSAERLKGVDSTLKIQPAELGDSAVYLCASSRGGGTTYEQYFGPGTRLTVT.

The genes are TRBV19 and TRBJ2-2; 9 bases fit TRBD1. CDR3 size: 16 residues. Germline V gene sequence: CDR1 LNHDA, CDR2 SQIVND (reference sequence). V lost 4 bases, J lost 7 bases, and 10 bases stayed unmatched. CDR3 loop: CASSTFPGQGFGELFF. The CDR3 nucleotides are TGTGCCAGTAGTACTTTTCCGGGACAGGGATTCGGGGAGCTGTTTTTT.

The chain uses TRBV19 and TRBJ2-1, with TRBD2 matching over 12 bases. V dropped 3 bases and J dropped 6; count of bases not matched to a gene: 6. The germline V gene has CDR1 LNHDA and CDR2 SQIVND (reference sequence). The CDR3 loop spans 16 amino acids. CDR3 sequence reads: CASSIETSGGLNEQFF. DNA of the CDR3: TGTGCCAGTAGTATCGAAACTAGCGGGGGGCTCAATGAGCAGTTCTTC.

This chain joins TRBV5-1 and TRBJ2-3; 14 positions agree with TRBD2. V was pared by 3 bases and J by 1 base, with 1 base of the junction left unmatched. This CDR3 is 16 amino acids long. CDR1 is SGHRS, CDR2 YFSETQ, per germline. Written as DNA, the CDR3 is TGCGCCAGCAGCTGGGGACTAGCGGGGGGCACAGATACGCAGTATTTT. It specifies CASSWGLAGGTDTQYF.

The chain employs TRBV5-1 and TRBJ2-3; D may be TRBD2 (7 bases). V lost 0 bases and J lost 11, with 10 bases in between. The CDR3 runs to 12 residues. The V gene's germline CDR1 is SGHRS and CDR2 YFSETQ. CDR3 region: CASSLAGGMQYF. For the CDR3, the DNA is TGCGCCAGCAGCTTGGCGGGGGGCATGCAGTATTTT.

DNA of the CDR3: TGTGCCAGCAGCCAGAGACGTTTAACTGGAAACACCATATATTTT. It specifies CASSQRRLTGNTIYF. V gene TRBV14 combines with J gene TRBJ1-3; no firm D call. Per germline, CDR1 SGHDN and CDR2 FVKESK. CDR3 length: 15 amino acids. The V and J ends lost 3 bases and 2 bases respectively, with 11 bases between them. Full variable domain (outside the CDR3, taken from reference TRBV14 and TRBJ1-3): EAGVTQFPSHSVIEKGQTVTLRCDPISGHDNLYWYRRVMGKEIKFLLHFVKESKQDESGMPNNRFLAERTGGTYSTLKVQPAELEDSGVYFCASSQRRLTGNTIYFGEGSWLTVV.

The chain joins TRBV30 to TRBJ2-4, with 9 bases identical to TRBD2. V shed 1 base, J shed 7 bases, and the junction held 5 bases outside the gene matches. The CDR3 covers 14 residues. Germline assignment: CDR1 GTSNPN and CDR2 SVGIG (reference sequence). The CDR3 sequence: CAWSGGGALNIQYF. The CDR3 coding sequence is TGTGCCTGGAGTGGCGGGGGGGCTTTGAACATTCAGTACTTC.

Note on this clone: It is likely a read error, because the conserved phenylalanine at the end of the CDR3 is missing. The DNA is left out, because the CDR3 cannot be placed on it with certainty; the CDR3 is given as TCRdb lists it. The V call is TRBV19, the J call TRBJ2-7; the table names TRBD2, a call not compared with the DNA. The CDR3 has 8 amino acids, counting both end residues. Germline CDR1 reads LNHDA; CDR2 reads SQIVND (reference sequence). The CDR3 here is CASRGRTL.

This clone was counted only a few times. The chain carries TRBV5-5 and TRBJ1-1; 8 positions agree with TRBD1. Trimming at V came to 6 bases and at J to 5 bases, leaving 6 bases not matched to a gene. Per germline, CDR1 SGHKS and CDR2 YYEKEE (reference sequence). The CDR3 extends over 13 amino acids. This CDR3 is CASTARGQTEAFF. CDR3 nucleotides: TGTGCCAGCACTGCCAGGGGGCAGACTGAAGCTTTCTTT.

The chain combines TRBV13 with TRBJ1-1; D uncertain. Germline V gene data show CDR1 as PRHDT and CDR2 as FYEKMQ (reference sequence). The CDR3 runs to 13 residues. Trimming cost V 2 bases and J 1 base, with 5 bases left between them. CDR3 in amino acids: CASSLYQNTEAFF. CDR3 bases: TGTGCCAGCAGCTTATACCAGAACACTGAAGCTTTCTTT.